A selection of T cell receptor beta chains follows, all from one sample in a study of T cells in Graves' hyperthyroidism and ophthalmopathy. TCRdb processed the multiplex PCR reads anew with MiXCR; each CDR3 protein has one entry. Of over 250,000 distinct CDR3 sequences listed, 25% to 30% were seen once; the top ten hold more than 25%. The sample comprised blood. These receptors came from a man aged 40-49 years with Graves' hyperthyroidism that later progressed to Graves' ophthalmopathy. Both conserved end residues are trimmed from each CDR3. A row's size may be missing; if present it is once, few, many or a size class.

CDR3 length: 12
clone size: many
V gene: TRBV7-9
CDR3 protein: ASSLRGGPETQY

CDR3 length: 13
clone size: many
V gene: TRBV2
CDR3 protein: ASNLEDRGIDGYT

CDR3 length: 13
clone size: many
V gene: TRBV28
CDR3 protein: ASSLRDHGYQPQH

CDR3 length: 10
clone size: many
V gene: TRBV20-1
CDR3 protein: SAITPAYEQY

CDR3 length: 13
clone size: many
V gene: TRBV28
CDR3 protein: ASSLVQGISYEQY

CDR3 length: 12
clone size: .
V gene: TRBV7-2
CDR3 protein: ASSSQGVVKTQY

CDR3 length: 13
clone size: .
V gene: TRBV6-1
CDR3 protein: ASKGTRANTGELF

CDR3 length: 12
clone size: .
V gene: TRBV6-2/TRBV6-3
CDR3 protein: ASNEPGLNTEAF

CDR3 length: 10
clone size: .
V gene: TRBV7-2
CDR3 protein: ASSSGVGTQY

CDR3 length: 13
clone size: .
V gene: TRBV12-5
CDR3 protein: ASGSNRGLNTEAF

CDR3 length: 13
clone size: many
V gene: TRBV18
CDR3 protein: ASSPASLTHYEQY

CDR3 length: 11
clone size: many
V gene: TRBV29-1
CDR3 protein: SALTSGTGELF

CDR3 length: 13
clone size: .
V gene: TRBV7-3
CDR3 protein: ASSSGSGAYSGYN

CDR3 length: 10
clone size: .
V gene: TRBV6-2/TRBV6-3
CDR3 protein: ASSANRVEQY

CDR3 length: 11
clone size: many
V gene: TRBV27
CDR3 protein: ASSWQGSLEQY

CDR3 length: 13
clone size: many
V gene: TRBV19
CDR3 protein: ASSATGGGNQPQH

CDR3 length: 14
clone size: .
V gene: TRBV10-1
CDR3 protein: ASSPGLAGVEETQY

CDR3 length: 12
clone size: .
V gene: TRBV4-3
CDR3 protein: ASSQWRSSYEQY

CDR3 length: 11
clone size: .
V gene: TRBV11-2
CDR3 protein: ASSFDRGQTQY

CDR3 length: 12
clone size: many
V gene: TRBV6-5
CDR3 protein: ASRQTGYLRKQY

CDR3 length: 12
clone size: .
V gene: TRBV6-2/TRBV6-3
CDR3 protein: ASSDRGRAYEQY

CDR3 length: 14
clone size: many
V gene: TRBV12-5
CDR3 protein: ASGSQQREGSREQY

CDR3 length: 11
clone size: .
V gene: TRBV2
CDR3 protein: ASQILRTGELF

CDR3 length: 12
clone size: many
V gene: TRBV9
CDR3 protein: ASSVSPSGKEQY

CDR3 length: 13
clone size: many
V gene: TRBV12-3/TRBV12-4
CDR3 protein: ASRSPGQQNTEAF

CDR3 length: 14
clone size: many
V gene: TRBV6-1
CDR3 protein: ASSEEAGLGEETQY

CDR3 length: 14
clone size: many
V gene: TRBV12-3/TRBV12-4
CDR3 protein: ASFFGGQGNTGELF

CDR3 length: 10
clone size: many
V gene: TRBV28
CDR3 protein: ASRSLASEQY

CDR3 length: 11
clone size: .
V gene: TRBV6-1
CDR3 protein: ASSEMDSYEQY

CDR3 length: 12
clone size: many
V gene: TRBV5-1
CDR3 protein: ASSLTGGGYEQY

CDR3 length: 12
clone size: many
V gene: TRBV18
CDR3 protein: ASSRYTGEETQY

CDR3 length: 13
clone size: many
V gene: TRBV25-1
CDR3 protein: ASSERLDLQETQY

CDR3 length: 14
clone size: many
V gene: TRBV6-5
CDR3 protein: ASSYSVDRVSTEAF

CDR3 length: 13
clone size: many
V gene: TRBV10-3
CDR3 protein: AISETQGAGTEAF

CDR3 length: 10
clone size: many
V gene: TRBV6-1
CDR3 protein: ASSGKNTEAF

CDR3 length: 15
clone size: many
V gene: TRBV3-1
CDR3 protein: ASSQDHLRGDQETQY

CDR3 length: 14
clone size: many
V gene: TRBV4-1
CDR3 protein: ASSQYPAGRTGELF

CDR3 length: 14
clone size: many
V gene: TRBV12-3/TRBV12-4
CDR3 protein: ASSPNGGRFKNIQY

CDR3 length: 11
clone size: many
V gene: TRBV12-3/TRBV12-4
CDR3 protein: ASSLVGPRTQY

CDR3 length: 16
clone size: .
V gene: TRBV19
CDR3 protein: ASSIAVALGSGDNVLT

CDR3 length: 15
clone size: .
V gene: TRBV11-2
CDR3 protein: ASSLGSGTGGKTEAF

CDR3 length: 15
clone size: many
V gene: TRBV11-2
CDR3 protein: ASSLGLGGLAGDEQY

CDR3 length: 14
clone size: many
V gene: TRBV20-1
CDR3 protein: SARARGGGLLYGYT

CDR3 length: 11
clone size: many
V gene: TRBV28
CDR3 protein: ASNPGSRETQY

CDR3 length: 12
clone size: many
V gene: TRBV11-2
CDR3 protein: ASSFQGISTEAF

CDR3 length: 13
clone size: few
V gene: TRBV28
CDR3 protein: ASSDGDPSWGELF

CDR3 length: 12
clone size: many
V gene: TRBV18
CDR3 protein: ASSPQGVRETQY